The source of this T cell receptor beta chain is a study of T cells after yellow fever vaccination. Using its own MiXCR run on the 5' RACE reads, TCRdb lists one record per CDR3 protein. The sample carries 500,000 to 650,000 distinct CDR3 sequences, roughly an eighth recorded once. CDR3 length equals 13 residues. Per germline, CDR1 MNHNS and CDR2 SASEGT. The germline V and J ends were trimmed by 6 bases and 5 bases, with 13 bases remaining between them. The sample consisted of PBMCs, taken on the day of the yellow fever booster vaccination. V usage is TRBV6-1 and J usage is TRBJ1-1; possibly TRBD1 for D (5 bases). The sequence was obtained from a man aged 25-45 years who received the YFV17D yellow fever vaccine. CDR3 loop: CASRERGWTEAFF. CDR3 sequence (DNA): TGTGCCAGCAGGGAGAGGGGCTGGACTGAAGCTTTCTTT.